This T cell receptor (beta chain) was sequenced during a study of blood T cell repertoires in COVID-19 (dated by TCRdb to 2018 to 2020). Some background on the complete study: Collaborator samples came from the United States, Italy and Spain and covered acute and convalescent phases of COVID-19. The material from the prospective study consisted of cDNA or gDNA derived from T cells, B-cell-depleted T cells, or PBMCs. Subjects who had been exposed to COVID-19, were actively infected with it, or had recovered from it provided the deeply sampled blood TCRbeta repertoires that made up the dataset. The repertoires were released in a freely available public database meant as a resource for research on the immune response to SARS-CoV-2. Samples were obtained from the ongoing ImmuneRACE study (first 160 participants) and from over 1,000 subjects provided by 6 global collaborators. The sample metadata nearly always contained a de-identified subject ID, COVID-19 status, age in years and sex. Where available, HLA class I and class II types were taken from metadata supplied by the sample provider and were not determined by assay-based typing. Study-level results and caveats: The quantity of clinical and demographic metadata differed by source and by participant and was supplied without curation.

One collaborating source in Seattle enrolled patients while the patients were actively infected and followed the patients over time throughout the course of disease. Each collaborating institution followed its own protocols to collect whole blood in K2EDTA tubes. For TCRbeta analysis, collaborators shipped samples in one of three forms: frozen whole blood, isolated PBMCs, or DNA extracted from either of those sample types. TCRbeta CDR3 regions were amplified from genomic DNA using the immunoSEQ Assay, a bias-controlled multiplex PCR. As for the original processing: Nucleated cell counts per sample were estimated from amplification of reference gene primers within the assay. Sequence reads were collapsed and filtered to measure the absolute abundance of every unique TCRbeta CDR3 rearrangement. Productive Simpson clonality was computed per sample as the square root of Simpson's diversity index over productive rearrangements. In its TCRdb copy, this immuneACCESS table keeps in-frame sequences only and misses some clones. Where compared with another copy, unresolved V genes explain less than half of these, and the others have no known cause. V and J calls and clone size are copied from that table; D and trimming were computed from the DNA. This sample gives roughly 25,000 clones in total; around 79% of them show up just once. The top ten hold 6.5% of the sample.

There are a few counts of this clone. The antigen it binds to is not known. No qualities accompany the bases; no much larger clone lies one base away. Based on the germline V gene (reference sequence), the CDR1 and CDR2 sequences are LNHDA and SQIVND. V and J are truncated by 9 bases and 0 bases respectively, leaving an intervening sequence of 18 bases. Inclusive of the bounding cysteine and phenylalanine, the CDR3 is 15 residues long. Here the CDR3 DNA is all that survives: 45 bases in frame from base 1. The receptor was isolated from a man aged 50 to 60 with COVID-19, enrolled during active disease. The sample comprised peripheral blood. Rearrangement joined TRBV19 to TRBJ2-7; the D segment could be TRBD1, given 5 matching bases. The DNA sequence is TGTGCCAGCCGCCATGGGGCCGCCGGCTCCTACGAGCAGTACTTC. This gives the protein CASRHGAAGSYEQYF.